This T cell receptor (beta chain) was sequenced in a study of CD8 T cells in ankylosing spondylitis. This clonotype was seen more than once but under ten times. Antigen: not known. CDR1 is MDHEN, CDR2 SYDVKM, per germline. V gave up 5 bases and J gave up 4 bases; unmatched junction bases: 9. This CDR3 has 15 residues. Study-wide results and limits: Some motif variants had been reported before (in reactive arthritis synovial fluid and blood). Enrichment of disease-linked clones was reportedly significant in matched ankylosing spondylitis synovial fluid. Ankylosing spondylitis blood appeared to be characterized by a TCR beta motif of under 10 highly homologous variants.

Molecular-barcoded quantitative 5'-RACE produced these TCR beta libraries. Each CDR3 protein gets one entry after TCRdb re-called the 5' RACE reads with MiXCR. The data hold 250,000 to 400,000 distinct CDR3 sequences, with approximately 10% observed a single time. The sample consisted of blood, either unsorted or a sorted T cell fraction (not recorded which). The chain joins TRBV28 to TRBJ2-5; 8 bases agree with TRBD2. The sequence was collected from a female donor with ankylosing spondylitis or in good health (not recorded which). The CDR3 reads CASSPRGRGVETQYF. In nucleotides, the CDR3 is TGTGCCAGCAGTCCCCGAGGGCGGGGGGTAGAGACCCAGTACTTC.